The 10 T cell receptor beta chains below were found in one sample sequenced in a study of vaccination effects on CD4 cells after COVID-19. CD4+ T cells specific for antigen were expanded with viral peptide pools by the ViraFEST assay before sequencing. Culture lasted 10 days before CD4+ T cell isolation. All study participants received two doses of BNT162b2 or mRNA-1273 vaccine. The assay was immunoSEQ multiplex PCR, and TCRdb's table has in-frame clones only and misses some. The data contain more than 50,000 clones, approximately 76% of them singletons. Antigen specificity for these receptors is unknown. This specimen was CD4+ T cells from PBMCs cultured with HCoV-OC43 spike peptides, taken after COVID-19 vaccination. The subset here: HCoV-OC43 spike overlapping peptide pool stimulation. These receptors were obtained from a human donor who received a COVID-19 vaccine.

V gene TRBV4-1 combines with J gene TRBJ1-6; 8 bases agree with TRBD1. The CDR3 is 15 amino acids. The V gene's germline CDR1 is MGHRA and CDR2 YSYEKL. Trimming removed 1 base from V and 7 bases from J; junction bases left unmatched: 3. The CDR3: CASSQADRANSPLHF. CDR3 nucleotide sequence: TGCGCCAGCAGCCAAGCGGACAGGGCGAATTCACCCCTCCACTTT.

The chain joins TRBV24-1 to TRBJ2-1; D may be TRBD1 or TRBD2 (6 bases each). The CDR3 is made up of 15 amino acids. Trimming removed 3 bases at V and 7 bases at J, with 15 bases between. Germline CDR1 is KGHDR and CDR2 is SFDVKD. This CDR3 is CATSDIRGLRNEQFF. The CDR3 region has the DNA TGTGCCACCAGTGATATCAGGGGACTTCGTAATGAGCAGTTCTTC.

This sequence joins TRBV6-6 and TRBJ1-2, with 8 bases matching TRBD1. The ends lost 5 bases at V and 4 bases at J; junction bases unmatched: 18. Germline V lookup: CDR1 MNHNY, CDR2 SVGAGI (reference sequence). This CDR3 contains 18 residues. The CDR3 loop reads CASSGSLRDRGWLYGYTF. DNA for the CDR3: TGTGCCAGCAGTGGATCGCTCCGAGACAGGGGTTGGCTCTATGGCTACACCTTC.

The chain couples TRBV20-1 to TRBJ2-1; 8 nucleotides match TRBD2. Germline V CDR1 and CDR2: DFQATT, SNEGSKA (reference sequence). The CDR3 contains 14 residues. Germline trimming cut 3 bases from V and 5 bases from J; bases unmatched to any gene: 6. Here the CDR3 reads CSASRPGGDNEQFF. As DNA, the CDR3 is TGCAGTGCTAGTCGACCCGGGGGGGACAATGAGCAGTTCTTC.

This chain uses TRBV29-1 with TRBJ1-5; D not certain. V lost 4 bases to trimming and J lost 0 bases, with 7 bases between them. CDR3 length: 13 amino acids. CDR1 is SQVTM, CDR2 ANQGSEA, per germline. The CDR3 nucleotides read TGCAGCGTTGGAAGGAGTAGCAATCAGCCCCAGCATTTT. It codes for CSVGRSSNQPQHF.

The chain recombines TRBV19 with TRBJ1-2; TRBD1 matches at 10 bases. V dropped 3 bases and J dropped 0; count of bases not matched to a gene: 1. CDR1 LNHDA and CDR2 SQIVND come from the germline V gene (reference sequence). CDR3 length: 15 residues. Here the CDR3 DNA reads TGTGCCAGTAGTATGGGACAGGGGTCTAACTATGGCTACACCTTC. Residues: CASSMGQGSNYGYTF.

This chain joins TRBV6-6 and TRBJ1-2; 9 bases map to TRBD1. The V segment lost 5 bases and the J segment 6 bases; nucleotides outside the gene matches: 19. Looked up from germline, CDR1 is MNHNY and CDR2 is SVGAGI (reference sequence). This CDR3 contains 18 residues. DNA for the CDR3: TGTGCCAGCAGTCCCGGACAGGGGAGTAAGGACGGGATGGATGGCTACACCTTC. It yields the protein CASSPGQGSKDGMDGYTF.

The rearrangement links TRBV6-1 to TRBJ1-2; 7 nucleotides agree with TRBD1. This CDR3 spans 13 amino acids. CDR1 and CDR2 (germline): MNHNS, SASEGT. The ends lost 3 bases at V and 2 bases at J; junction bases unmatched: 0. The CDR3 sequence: CASSETGNYGYTF. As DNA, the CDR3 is TGTGCCAGCAGTGAGACAGGGAACTATGGCTACACCTTC.

The CDR3 here is CASSPDPGGTQYF. The CDR3 DNA sequence: TGTGCCAGCAGCCCCGACCCTGGGGGCACGCAGTATTTT. The rearrangement links TRBV5-4 to TRBJ2-3, with a tentative D call TRBD1 (6 bases). Germline-derived CDR1 and CDR2 are SGHNT and YYREEE (reference sequence). This CDR3 is built from 13 residues. The V end lost 4 bases, the J end lost 9 bases, and 15 bases lay between the germline ends. Full variable domain (missing parts from reference TRBV5-4 and TRBJ2-3): ETGVTQSPTHLIKTRGQQVTLRCSSQSGHNTVSWYQQALGQGPQFIFQYYREEENGRGNFPPRFSGLQFPNYSSELNVNALELDDSALYLCASSPDPGGTQYFGPGTRLTVL.

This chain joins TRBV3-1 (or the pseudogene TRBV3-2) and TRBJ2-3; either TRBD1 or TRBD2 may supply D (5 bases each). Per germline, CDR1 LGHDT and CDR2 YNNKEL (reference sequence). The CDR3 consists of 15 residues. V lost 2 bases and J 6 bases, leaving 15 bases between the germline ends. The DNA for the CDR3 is TGTGCCAGCAGCCAACAGGGTAGTCTAGCCGATACGCAGTATTTT. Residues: CASSQQGSLADTQYF.